This T cell receptor beta chain was identified in a study of Tregs in tolerant kidney transplant recipients. Clones were sequenced by immunoSEQ multiplex PCR, and TCRdb holds only the in-frame ones, with some missing. The sample holds about 50,000 clones, approximately 89% seen once. V dropped 2 bases and J dropped 2 bases, with 10 bases sitting between them. This CDR3 is 14 amino acids long. CDR1 and CDR2 (germline): WSHSY, SAAADI. Recipients received nonmyeloablative bone marrow transplants from related graft donors, with transient mixed chimerism. Unstimulated regulatory T cells (CD4+CD25+CD127-), CD4+CD25- non-regulatory cells, CD4 and CD8 cells were FACS-sorted from thawed PBMCs.

The sample consisted of CD8+ T cells from blood (PBMCs), taken 12 months after the transplant. The chain carries TRBV10-2 and TRBJ2-7; TRBD2 is a possible D gene (5 bases). The source is a human patient who received a combined kidney and bone marrow transplant. Some of the T cells might come from the graft donor. CDR3 DNA sequence: TGCGCCAGCAGTGAGGTCGGGGAACCCTACGAGCAGTACTTC. It translates to CASSEVGEPYEQYF.